A few counts support the clone carrying this T cell receptor beta chain. This specimen belongs to a study of blood T cell repertoires in COVID-19. Study-wide background: From the United States, Italy and Spain came samples of acute and convalescent COVID-19.

In the original processing: Amplification of reference gene primers provided the estimated nucleated cell counts. Produced via immunoSEQ multiplex PCR; TCRdb's table is partial and in-frame only. The DNA was the basis for D and trimming; V, J and clone size are from that table. The sample records about 47,000 clones, around 83% being singletons. The CDR3 contains 16 residues. V gave up 5 bases and J gave up 5 bases; unmatched junction bases: 12. Germline V lookup: CDR1 LGHDT, CDR2 YNNKEL (reference sequence). Sequencing used peripheral blood. This receptor was identified in a man aged 55 to 70 with active COVID-19. The chain has TRBV3-1 (or the pseudogene TRBV3-2) and TRBJ1-1, with TRBD1 identical over 9 bases. The chain's CDR3 is CASSSAGQGKGTEAFF. As DNA, the CDR3 is TGTGCCAGCAGCTCTGCGGGACAGGGCAAGGGAACTGAAGCTTTCTTT.